This T cell receptor beta chain was sequenced during a study of TIL therapy for anti-PD-1-resistant metastatic lung cancer. This clone showed up just once. The libraries were made with immunoSEQ v3. The method was immunoSEQ multiplex PCR; TCRdb's version includes in-frame clones alone and lacks a portion of them. In the table there are 50,000 or so clones, around 80% of which are singletons. CDR3 length: 13 amino acids. The germline V gene has CDR1 LGHNT and CDR2 FRNRAP. Time point defined: pre-treatment sample, taken before nivolumab and TIL therapy. V and J are TRBV12-5 and TRBJ1-2; D is uncertain. This clonotype was obtained from a woman between 30 and 79 years old with non-small cell lung cancer. Sequencing was performed on blood, taken at baseline. CDR3 bases: TGTGCCCCCACATCACCAGATAACTATGGCTACACCTTC. Amino acid sequence: CAPTSPDNYGYTF.